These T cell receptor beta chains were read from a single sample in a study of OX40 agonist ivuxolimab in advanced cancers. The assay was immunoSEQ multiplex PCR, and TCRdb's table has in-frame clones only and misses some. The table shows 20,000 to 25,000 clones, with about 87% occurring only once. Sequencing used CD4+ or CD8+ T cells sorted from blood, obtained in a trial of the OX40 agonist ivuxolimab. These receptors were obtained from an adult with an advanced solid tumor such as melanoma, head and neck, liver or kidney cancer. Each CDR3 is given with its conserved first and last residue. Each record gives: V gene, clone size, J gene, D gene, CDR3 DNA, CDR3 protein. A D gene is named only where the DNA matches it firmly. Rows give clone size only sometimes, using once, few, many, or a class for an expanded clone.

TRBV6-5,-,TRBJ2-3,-,TGTGCCAGCAGGGCGTGGGAAGATACGCAGTATTTT,CASRAWEDTQYF
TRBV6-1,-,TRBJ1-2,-,TGTGCCAGCGCGCCGACAGACCAATATTATGGCTACACCTTC,CASAPTDQYYGYTF
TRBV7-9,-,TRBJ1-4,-,TGTGCCAGCAGCTTGTTCGAGGGCGAAAAACTGTTTTTT,CASSLFEGEKLFF
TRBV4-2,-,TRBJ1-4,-,TGTGCCAGCAGCCAAGAACCGGGACGGCCTAATGAAAAACTGTTTTTT,CASSQEPGRPNEKLFF
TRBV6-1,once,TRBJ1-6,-,TGTGCCAGCTCAGGGGACTCTAATTCACCCCTCCACTTT,CASSGDSNSPLHF
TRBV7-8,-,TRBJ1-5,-,TGTGCCAGCAGCTTGGCCTCGGGGACATCCAATCAGCCCCAGCATTTT,CASSLASGTSNQPQHF
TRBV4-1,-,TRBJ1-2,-,TGCGCCAGCAGCCCAAGTCGTGGGACGGGCTATGGCTACACCTTC,CASSPSRGTGYGYTF
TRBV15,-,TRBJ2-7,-,TGTGCCACCAGCAGAGGGTTCTACGAGCAGTACTTC,CATSRGFYEQYF
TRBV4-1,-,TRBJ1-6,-,TGCGCCAGCAGCCAAGGGGACCGGTATTCACCCCTCCACTTT,CASSQGDRYSPLHF
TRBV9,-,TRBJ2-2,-,TGTGCCAGCAGCGTAGCTAGGTCCAGGGCAAACACCGGGGAGCTGTTTTTT,CASSVARSRANTGELFF
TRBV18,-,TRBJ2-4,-,TGTGCCAGCTCCGAACCCGGGCCGATCAAAAACATTCAGTACTTC,CASSEPGPIKNIQYF
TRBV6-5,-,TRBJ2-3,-,TGTGCCAGCAGTACGGGGACTGGCGCAGATACGCAGTATTTT,CASSTGTGADTQYF
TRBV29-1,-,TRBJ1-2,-,TGCAGCGTTGAACAGACAGAGAACTATGGCTACACCTTC,CSVEQTENYGYTF
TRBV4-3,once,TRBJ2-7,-,TGCGCCAGCAGCCAAGATTATGGGGACTCCTACGAGCAGTACTTC,CASSQDYGDSYEQYF
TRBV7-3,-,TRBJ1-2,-,TGTGCCAGCAGCTCCGGGACGCTCTATGGCTACACCTTC,CASSSGTLYGYTF
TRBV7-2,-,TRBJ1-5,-,TGTGCCAGCAGCGCCGATGGGCCCCAGCATTTT,CASSADGPQHF
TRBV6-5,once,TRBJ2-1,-,TGTGCCAGCAGTTACTCGGAGGACCGTAACTACAATGAGCAGTTCTTC,CASSYSEDRNYNEQFF
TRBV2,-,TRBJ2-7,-,TGTGCCAGCGGCAGGGGGGCTAGCGGGTTTCTCTACTCCTACGAGCAGTACTTC,CASGRGASGFLYSYEQYF
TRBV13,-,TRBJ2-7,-,TGTGCCAGCAGCTCCGGGACCTACGAGCAGTACTTC,CASSSGTYEQYF
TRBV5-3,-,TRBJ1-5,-,TGTGCCAGAAGCCCCCCGTGGGGGGGGAATCAGCCCCAGCATTTT,CARSPPWGGNQPQHF
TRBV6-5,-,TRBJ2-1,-,TGTGCCAGCCACGGGTTTTCCTACAATGAGCAGTTCTTC,CASHGFSYNEQFF
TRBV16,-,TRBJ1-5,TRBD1,TGTGCCAGCAGCAGAGCTGGGGGACAGGGATTTGGCCAGCCCCAGCATTTT,CASSRAGGQGFGQPQHF
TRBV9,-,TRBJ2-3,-,TGTGCCAGCAGCGGCCAGATCACAGATACGCAGTATTTT,CASSGQITDTQYF
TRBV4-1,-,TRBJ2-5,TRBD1,TGCGCCAGCAGCCAAGAACCCGACAGGGGGTGGGAGACCCAGTACTTC,CASSQEPDRGWETQYF
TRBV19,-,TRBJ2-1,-,TGTGCCAGTAAGGCCTGGGATAGCTCCTACAATGAGCAGTTCTTC,CASKAWDSSYNEQFF
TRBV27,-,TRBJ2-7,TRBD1,TGTGCCAGCAGCTTGGACAGGGGGAGTGAGTACGAGCAGTACTTC,CASSLDRGSEYEQYF
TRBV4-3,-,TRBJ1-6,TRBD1,TGCGCCAGCAGCCCGGACAGGGGGAGTTCACCCCTCCACTTT,CASSPDRGSSPLHF
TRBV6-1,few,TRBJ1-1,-,TGTGCCAGCAGTGAAGAGGTGGGAACTGAAGCTTTCTTT,CASSEEVGTEAFF
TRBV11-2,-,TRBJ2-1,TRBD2,TGTGCCAGCAGCTTAGGACTAGCGGGGGGCCGTAAGGATGAGCAGTTCTTC,CASSLGLAGGRKDEQFF
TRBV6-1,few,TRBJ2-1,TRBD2,TGTGCCAGCAGTCCGGGGGGCTCCTACAATGAGCAGTTCTTC,CASSPGGSYNEQFF
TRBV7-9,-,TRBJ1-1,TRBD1,TGTGCCAGCAGCCCCGGACAGGCCACTGAAGCTTTCTTT,CASSPGQATEAFF